The next 25 T cell receptor beta chains were all read from a single sample in a study of human T cells and chemical hapten exposure. As the library was built, unique molecular identifiers were attached to individual cDNA molecules. TCRdb reprocessed the reads via MiXCR and lists one record per CDR3 protein. The table includes fewer than 150,000 distinct CDR3 sequences, over 6.5% detected once. Blood, whole and unfractionated, served as the source for total RNA extraction. Sequences were obtained from whole blood. These receptor sequences come from a human donor in good health. Some clones in this sample may be carry-over from other donors' samples.

A few counts support this clonotype. The rearrangement uses TRBV24-1 and TRBJ1-5; TRBD1 matches 7 bases. The junction had 24 bases not matched to a gene; V was cut back by 5 bases and J by 0 bases. The V gene's germline CDR1 is KGHDR and CDR2 SFDVKD. The CDR3 spans 22 residues. CDR3 nucleotides: TGTGCCACCAGTGGGTTTCTTGGAGGCAAAGGACAGGTGGGTTCTAGCAATCAGCCCCAGCATTTT. Protein sequence: CATSGFLGGKGQVGSSNQPQHF.

Regarding this clonotype: Mismatch with germline at one junction end may stem from a read error. This chain joins TRBV6-1 and TRBJ2-7; TRBD1 matches at 7 bases. The V gene's germline CDR1 is MNHNS and CDR2 SASEGT. CDR3 length: 14 residues. The CDR3 protein is CVSSGGQDSYEQYF. CDR3 nucleotide sequence: TGTGTCAGCAGCGGTGGACAGGACTCCTACGAGCAGTACTTC.

This clonotype was detected a few times. This rearrangement joins TRBV7-6 to TRBJ1-6, with TRBD1 matching 7 bases. The junction had 12 bases not matched to a gene; V was cut back by 11 bases and J by 5 bases. The germline gives CDR1 SGHVS, CDR2 FNYEAQ. The length of the CDR3 is 15 residues. CDR3 sequence (DNA): TGTGCCCGGGGGGGTGGCCAGGGGGATAATTCACCCCTCCACTTT. Encoded protein: CARGGGQGDNSPLHF.

There are a few counts of this clonotype. CDR3: CASSLLSNQPQHF. CDR3 DNA sequence: TGTGCCAGCAGTTTACTGAGCAATCAGCCCCAGCATTTT. The gene calls are TRBV12-3 or TRBV12-4 and TRBJ1-5; D remains ambiguous. The CDR3 sequence is 13 residues long. V lost 2 bases to trimming and J lost 1 base, with 3 bases between them.

This clonotype has just a few counts. This rearrangement joins TRBV9 to TRBJ2-1, with 11 bases lining up with TRBD2. Trimming took 4 bases from V and 7 from J; bases not matched to a gene: 7. The V gene's germline CDR1 is SGDLS and CDR2 YYNGEE. This CDR3 region has 15 residues. CDR3 nucleotides: TGTGCCAGCAGCAAAGAGGGACTAGCGGCGAATGAGCAGTTCTTC. Its translation: CASSKEGLAANEQFF.

In this sample, this clonotype turned up a few times. The chain couples TRBV6-5 to TRBJ1-2; D is undetermined. CDR3 size: 14 residues. V gave up 2 bases and J gave up 4 bases, with 11 bases separating them. The germline gives CDR1 MNHEY, CDR2 SVGAGI. The CDR3 DNA sequence: TGTGCCAGCAGTTACGAGGACGGAATCTATGGCTACACCTTC. It encodes CASSYEDGIYGYTF.

In the case of this clonotype: One base away lies a much larger clone, so this may be a sequencing read error. The chain has TRBV6-2 or TRBV6-3 and TRBJ1-1, with 8 bases fitting TRBD1. V shed 6 bases, J shed 5 bases, and the junction held 5 bases outside the gene matches. The CDR3 totals 13 residues. Per the germline V gene, CDR1 is MNHEY and CDR2 is SVGEGT. The CDR3 DNA reads as TGTGCCAGCAGACAGGGGGAAGCTACTGAAGCTTTCTTT. It codes for CASRQGEATEAFF.

This clonotype was counted between two and nine times. The chain uses TRBV12-5 and TRBJ2-5, with TRBD1 as a possible D gene (6 bases). Germline CDR1 LGHNT, CDR2 FRNRAP. The CDR3 has 15 amino acids. Between the trimmed V and J ends, which lost 5 bases and 0 bases, there was a span of 13 bases. DNA of the CDR3: TGTGCTAGTGGTACGACCCGGGACAACCAAGAGACCCAGTACTTC. This gives the protein CASGTTRDNQETQYF. Variable domain in full (rest from reference TRBV12-5 and TRBJ2-5): DARVTQTPRHKVTEMGQEVTMRCQPILGHNTVFWYRQTMMQGLELLAYFRNRAPLDDSGMPKDRFSAEMPDATLATLKIQPSEPRDSAVYFCASGTTRDNQETQYFGPGTRLLVL.

There are a few counts of this clonotype. The chain is built from TRBV7-2 and TRBJ2-7; 8 bases agree with TRBD1. Germline lookup yields CDR1 SGHTA and CDR2 FQGNSA. V lost 6 bases, J lost 2 bases, and 3 bases stayed unmatched. The CDR3 sequence is 13 residues long. The chain's CDR3 is CASRWTGTYEQYF. The CDR3 DNA reads TGTGCCAGCAGATGGACAGGGACCTACGAGCAGTACTTC.

The J gene is TRBJ2-7, the V gene TRBV11-2; D is ambiguous. The CDR3 is made up of 13 amino acids. Looked up from germline, CDR1 is SGHAT and CDR2 is FQNNGV. V gave up 5 bases and J gave up 7 bases, with 15 bases separating them. The CDR3 region is CASSNRLPWEQYF. CDR3 DNA: TGTGCCAGCAGCAATAGGCTGCCGTGGGAGCAGTACTTC.

The chain links TRBV15 to TRBJ1-2; D might be TRBD1 (6 bases). The germline V gene has CDR1 LNHNV and CDR2 YYDKDF (reference sequence). There are 16 residues in the CDR3. Trimming pared 1 base from V and 7 bases from J, leaving 19 bases between. The CDR3 sequence: CATSRVRTLQGSGYTF. DNA for the CDR3: TGTGCCACCAGCAGAGTTCGGACGTTACAGGGTAGTGGCTACACCTTC.

For this clonotype: This may arise from a read error, as a much more abundant clone is one base away. This sequence joins TRBV12-3 or TRBV12-4 and TRBJ1-2; tentative D call: TRBD1 (6 bases). CDR3 length: 16 residues. CDR3 coding DNA: TGTGCCAACAGTTCCCACATGGGGGCGCTAAAGAACGGCTACACCTTC. Its protein product is CANSSHMGALKNGYTF.

This clonotype has more than one count but fewer than ten. The CDR3 region is CASGSPLANTDTQYF. The CDR3, as DNA: TGTGCCAGCGGATCCCCCCTAGCGAACACAGATACGCAGTATTTT. The gene calls are TRBV5-4 and TRBJ2-3; D possibly corresponds to TRBD2 (6 bases). V lost 7 bases and J lost 2, with 17 bases in between. From germline, CDR1 is SGHNT and CDR2 YYREEE (reference sequence). The CDR3 contains 15 residues.

This clonotype was seen a handful of times. Its ends do not fully match the called genes, so a read error is possible. V usage is TRBV12-3 or TRBV12-4 and J usage is TRBJ2-7; 10 bases are shared with TRBD1. The CDR3 is made up of 14 amino acids. The CDR3 sequence: CASSLDRGHNEQYF. In DNA form, the CDR3 reads TGTGCCAGCAGCTTAGACAGGGGGCATAACGAGCAGTACTTC.

The sample holds a few counts of this clonotype. V gene TRBV20-1 combines with J gene TRBJ2-2; 8 nucleotides align to TRBD1. This CDR3 comprises 13 residues. V gave up 5 bases and J gave up 5 bases; unmatched junction bases: 4. CDR1 and CDR2 from the germline V gene are DFQATT and SNEGSKA (reference sequence). CDR3: CSAPDRGTGELFF. The CDR3 DNA reads as TGCAGTGCTCCTGACAGGGGAACCGGGGAGCTGTTTTTT.

This clonotype has at least ten counts. The gene calls are TRBV29-1 and TRBJ1-3, with D hard to call. Germline assignment: CDR1 SQVTM and CDR2 ANQGSEA. V gave up 6 bases and J gave up 7 bases, with 19 bases separating them. The CDR3 consists of 14 residues. CDR3 region: CSVLPQDLRNTIYF. The CDR3 bases are TGCAGCGTCCTCCCACAAGACCTTCGGAACACCATATATTTT.

The J gene is TRBJ2-7, the V gene TRBV14; D ambiguous. The germline gives CDR1 SGHDN, CDR2 FVKESK. The V gene lost 1 base and the J gene lost 1 base, with 8 bases spanning the gap. CDR3 length: 14 amino acids. The CDR3 bases are TGTGCCAGCAGCCAAGTCACGGATTCCTACGAGCAGTACTTC. Encoded protein: CASSQVTDSYEQYF.

CDR3 residues: CASSMGDRLYEQYF. The CDR3 DNA reads TGTGCCAGTAGTATGGGGGACAGACTCTACGAGCAGTACTTC. The V and J genes are TRBV19 and TRBJ2-7; the match to TRBD1 covers 7 bases. The CDR3 consists of 14 residues. Germline CDR1 and CDR2: LNHDA and SQIVND (reference sequence). The ends lost 3 bases at V and 3 bases at J; junction bases unmatched: 5. The complete variable domain, with remaining parts taken from reference TRBV19 and TRBJ2-7, reads DGGITQSPKYLFRKEGQNVTLSCEQNLNHDAMYWYRQDPGQGLRLIYYSQIVNDFQKGDIAEGYSVSREKKESFPLTVTSAQKNPTAFYLCASSMGDRLYEQYFGPGTRLTVT.

This rearrangement joins TRBV10-3 to TRBJ1-1; 9 positions agree with TRBD1. The germline V gene has CDR1 ENHRY and CDR2 SYGVKD. The CDR3 consists of 15 residues. J was trimmed by 0 bases and V by 5 bases; bases with no gene match: 4. This CDR3 is CAISKGQGMNTEAFF. The CDR3 nucleotides read TGTGCCATCAGTAAAGGACAGGGGATGAACACTGAAGCTTTCTTT.

The genes are TRBV12-3 or TRBV12-4 and TRBJ2-7; 10 bases are shared with TRBD1. Losses at the gene ends were 5 bases for V and 4 bases for J; bases not matched to a gene: 8. CDR3 length: 15 amino acids. This CDR3 reads CASSPPDRGRYEQYF. For the CDR3, the DNA is TGTGCCAGCAGTCCCCCAGACAGGGGGCGATACGAGCAGTACTTC.

This clonotype has only a few counts. CDR3 nucleotide sequence: TGTGCCAGCAGTTTCGGAGGGCCGAACACTGAAGCTTTCTTT. The encoded protein is CASSFGGPNTEAFF. This rearrangement joins TRBV27 to TRBJ1-1; D uncertain. This CDR3 is 14 amino acids long. The germline V gene has CDR1 MNHEY and CDR2 SMNVEV (reference sequence). Between the trimmed V and J ends, which lost 3 bases and 1 base, there was a span of 9 bases.

This clonotype was detected only a few times. V and J are TRBV12-3 or TRBV12-4 and TRBJ2-7; 7 bases are a match to TRBD1. The CDR3 consists of 14 residues. Trimming removed 6 bases from V and 2 bases from J; junction bases left unmatched: 7. CDR3 in DNA: TGTGCCAGCAGAAGAGGGACAGTTCCCTACGAGCAGTACTTC. Protein sequence: CASRRGTVPYEQYF.

This chain joins TRBV5-5 and TRBJ1-6; 7 nucleotides align to TRBD1. Germline-derived CDR1 and CDR2 are SGHKS and YYEKEE (reference sequence). This CDR3 is built from 19 residues. Losses at the gene ends were 4 bases for V and 6 bases for J; bases not matched to a gene: 19. The CDR3: CASSVHAGTAETANSPLHF. DNA for the CDR3: TGTGCCAGCAGCGTTCACGCCGGGACAGCCGAAACCGCTAATTCACCCCTCCACTTT.

There are a few counts of this clonotype. The chain uses TRBV6-1 and TRBJ2-2; 10 nucleotides agree with TRBD1. V was clipped by 7 bases and J by 6 bases; unmatched bases: 5. The CDR3 loop spans 14 amino acids. Germline assignment: CDR1 MNHNS and CDR2 SASEGT. The CDR3 nucleotides are TGTGCCAGCACTTCGGACAGGGGGGCCGGGGAGCTGTTTTTT. It specifies CASTSDRGAGELFF.

The chain combines TRBV20-1 with TRBJ2-2; D ambiguous. Trimming cost V 5 bases and J 0 bases, with 10 bases left between them. The CDR3 totals 14 residues. Germline-derived CDR1 and CDR2 are DFQATT and SNEGSKA (reference sequence). The CDR3 spells CSAVKGSNTGELFF. The CDR3 coding sequence is TGCAGTGCTGTAAAAGGTTCGAACACCGGGGAGCTGTTTTTT.